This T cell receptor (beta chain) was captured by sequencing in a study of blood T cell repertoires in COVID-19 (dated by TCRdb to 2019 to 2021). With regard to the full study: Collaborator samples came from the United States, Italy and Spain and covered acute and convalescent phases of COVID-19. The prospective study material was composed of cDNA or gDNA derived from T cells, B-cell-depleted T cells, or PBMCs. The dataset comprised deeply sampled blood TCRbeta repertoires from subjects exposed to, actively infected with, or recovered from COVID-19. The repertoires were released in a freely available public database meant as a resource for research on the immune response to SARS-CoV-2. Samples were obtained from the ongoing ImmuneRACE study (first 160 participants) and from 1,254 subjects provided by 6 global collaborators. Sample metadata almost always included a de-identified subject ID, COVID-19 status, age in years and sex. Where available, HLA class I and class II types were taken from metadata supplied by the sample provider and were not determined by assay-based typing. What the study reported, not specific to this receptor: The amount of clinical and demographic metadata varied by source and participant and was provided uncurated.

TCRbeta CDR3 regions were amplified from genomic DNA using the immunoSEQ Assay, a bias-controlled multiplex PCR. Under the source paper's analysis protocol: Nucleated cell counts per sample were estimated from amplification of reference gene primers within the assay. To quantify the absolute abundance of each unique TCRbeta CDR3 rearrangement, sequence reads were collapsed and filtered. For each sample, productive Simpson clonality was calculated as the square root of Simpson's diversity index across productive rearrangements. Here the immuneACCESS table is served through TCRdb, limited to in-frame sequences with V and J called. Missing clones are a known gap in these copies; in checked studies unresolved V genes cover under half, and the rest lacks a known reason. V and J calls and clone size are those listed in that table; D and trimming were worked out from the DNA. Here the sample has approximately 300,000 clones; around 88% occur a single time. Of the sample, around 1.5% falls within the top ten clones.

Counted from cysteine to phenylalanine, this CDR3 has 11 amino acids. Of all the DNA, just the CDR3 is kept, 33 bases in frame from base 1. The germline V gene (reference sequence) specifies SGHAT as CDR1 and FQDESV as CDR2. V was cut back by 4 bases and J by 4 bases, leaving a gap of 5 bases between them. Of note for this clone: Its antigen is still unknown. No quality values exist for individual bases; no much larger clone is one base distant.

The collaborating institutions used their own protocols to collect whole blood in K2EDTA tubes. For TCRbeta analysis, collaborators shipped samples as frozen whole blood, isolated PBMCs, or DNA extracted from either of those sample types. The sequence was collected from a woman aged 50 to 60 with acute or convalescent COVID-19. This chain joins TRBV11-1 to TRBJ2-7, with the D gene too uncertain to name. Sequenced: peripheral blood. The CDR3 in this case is CASSSLYEQYF. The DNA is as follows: TGTGCCAGCAGCTCCTTATACGAGCAGTACTTC.